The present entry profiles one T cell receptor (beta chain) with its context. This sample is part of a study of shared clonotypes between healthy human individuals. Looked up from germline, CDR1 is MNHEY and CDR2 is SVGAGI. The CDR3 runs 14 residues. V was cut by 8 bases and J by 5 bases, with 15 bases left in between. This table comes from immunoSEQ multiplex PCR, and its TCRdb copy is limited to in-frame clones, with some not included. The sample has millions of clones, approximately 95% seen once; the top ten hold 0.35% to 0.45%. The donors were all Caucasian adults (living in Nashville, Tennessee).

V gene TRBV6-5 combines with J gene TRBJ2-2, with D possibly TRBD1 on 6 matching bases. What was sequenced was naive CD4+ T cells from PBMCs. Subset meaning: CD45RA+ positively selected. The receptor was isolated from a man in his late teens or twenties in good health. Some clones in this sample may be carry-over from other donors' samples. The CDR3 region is CASARGIATGELFF. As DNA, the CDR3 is TGTGCCAGCGCCAGGGGCATAGCGACCGGGGAGCTGTTTTTT.